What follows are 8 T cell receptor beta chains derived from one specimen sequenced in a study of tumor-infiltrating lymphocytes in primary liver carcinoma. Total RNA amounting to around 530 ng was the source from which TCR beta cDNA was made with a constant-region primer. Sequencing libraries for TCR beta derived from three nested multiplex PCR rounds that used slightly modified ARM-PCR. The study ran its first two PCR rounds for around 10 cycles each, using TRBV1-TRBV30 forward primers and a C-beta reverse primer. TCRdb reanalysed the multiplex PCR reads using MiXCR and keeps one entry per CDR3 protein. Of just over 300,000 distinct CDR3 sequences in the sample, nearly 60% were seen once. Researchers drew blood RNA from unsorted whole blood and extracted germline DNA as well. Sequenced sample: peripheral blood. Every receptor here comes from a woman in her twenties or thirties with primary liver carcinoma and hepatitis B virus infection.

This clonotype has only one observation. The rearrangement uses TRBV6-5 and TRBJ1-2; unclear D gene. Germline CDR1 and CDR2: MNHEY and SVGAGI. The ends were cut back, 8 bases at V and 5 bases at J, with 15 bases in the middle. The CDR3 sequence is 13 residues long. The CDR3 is CASCPHHSYGYTF. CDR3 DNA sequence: TGTGCCAGCTGCCCCCACCACTCTTATGGCTACACCTTC.

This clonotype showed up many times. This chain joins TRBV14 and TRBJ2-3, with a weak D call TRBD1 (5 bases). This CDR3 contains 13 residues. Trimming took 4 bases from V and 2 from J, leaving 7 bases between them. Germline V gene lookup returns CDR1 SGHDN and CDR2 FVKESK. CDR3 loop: CASSRGSTDTQYF. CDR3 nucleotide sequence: TGTGCCAGCAGCCGGGGCTCCACAGATACGCAGTATTTT.

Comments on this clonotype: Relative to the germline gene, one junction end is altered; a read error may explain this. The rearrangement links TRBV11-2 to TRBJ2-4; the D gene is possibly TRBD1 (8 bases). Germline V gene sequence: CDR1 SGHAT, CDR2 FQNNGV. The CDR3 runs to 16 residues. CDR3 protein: CANSLRQGTTKNIQYF. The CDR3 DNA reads TGTGCCAACAGCCTGAGACAGGGGACTACCAAAAACATTCAGTACTTC.

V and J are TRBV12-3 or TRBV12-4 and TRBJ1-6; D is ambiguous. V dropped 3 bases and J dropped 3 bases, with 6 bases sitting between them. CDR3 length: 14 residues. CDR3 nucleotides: TGTGCCAGCAGTTTTCGGGTCTATAATTCACCCCTCCACTTT. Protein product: CASSFRVYNSPLHF.

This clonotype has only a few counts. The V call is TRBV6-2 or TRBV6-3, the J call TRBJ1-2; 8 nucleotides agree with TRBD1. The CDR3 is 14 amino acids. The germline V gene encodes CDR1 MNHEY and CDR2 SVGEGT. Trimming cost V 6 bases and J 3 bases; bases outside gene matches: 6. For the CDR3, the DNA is TGTGCCAGCAGATACGGACAGGGCTACTATGGCTACACCTTC. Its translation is CASRYGQGYYGYTF.

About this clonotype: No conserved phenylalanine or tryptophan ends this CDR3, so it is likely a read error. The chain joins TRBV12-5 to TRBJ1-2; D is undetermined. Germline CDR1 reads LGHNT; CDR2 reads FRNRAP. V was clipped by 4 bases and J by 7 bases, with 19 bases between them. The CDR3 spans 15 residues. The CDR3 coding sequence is TGTGCTAGTGGTTCGACCTACAACTCGAACGGTGGCTACACCCTC. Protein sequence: CASGSTYNSNGGYTL.

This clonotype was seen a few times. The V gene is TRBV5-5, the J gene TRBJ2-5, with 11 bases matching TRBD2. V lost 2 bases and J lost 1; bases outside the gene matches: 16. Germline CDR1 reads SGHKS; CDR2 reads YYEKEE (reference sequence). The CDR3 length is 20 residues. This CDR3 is CASSLSPPASGTSGQETQYF. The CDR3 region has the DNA TGTGCCAGCAGCTTATCACCGCCAGCCTCCGGGACTAGCGGCCAAGAGACCCAGTACTTC.

CDR3 in amino acids: CSWPQGSYNEQFF. For the CDR3, the DNA is TGCAGCTGGCCACAGGGATCCTACAATGAGCAGTTCTTC. This chain connects TRBV29-1 to TRBJ2-1, with TRBD1 as a possible D gene (6 bases). Germline CDR1 reads SQVTM; CDR2 reads ANQGSEA. With 8 bases removed from V and 1 base from J, the gap between germline ends came to 12 bases. There are 13 residues in the CDR3.